One sample yielded the 3 T cell receptor beta chains listed below, sequenced in a study of cytotoxic CD8 clonotypes in ibrutinib-treated CLL. TCRdb's copy holds only in-frame clones and misses some; the assay was immunoSEQ multiplex PCR. Of 26,000 or so clones in the sample, 62% were seen once. The sequencing used PBMCs, collected before ibrutinib treatment. These receptors were collected from a human donor with chronic lymphocytic leukemia.

The V call is TRBV7-9, the J call TRBJ2-7, with D hard to call. CDR3 length: 11 amino acids. Trimming stripped 5 bases from V and 5 bases from J, with 7 bases between. In germline, CDR1 is SEHNR, CDR2 FQNEAQ (reference sequence). The CDR3 region has the DNA TGTGCCAGCAGCCTGGGCAACGAGCAGTACTTC. Its translation: CASSLGNEQYF.

The chain recombines TRBV9 with TRBJ2-3; a possible D gene is TRBD2 (5 bases). With 0 bases removed from V and 0 bases from J, the gap between germline ends came to 17 bases. The CDR3 is made up of 18 amino acids. The germline gives CDR1 SGDLS, CDR2 YYNGEE. CDR3 sequence reads: CASSVGELRRRSTDTQYF. The CDR3 DNA follows: TGTGCCAGCAGCGTAGGTGAACTCAGGAGGAGGAGCACAGATACGCAGTATTTT.

The rearrangement uses TRBV19 and TRBJ2-1; 10 bases fit TRBD2. Losses at the gene ends were 6 bases for V and 4 bases for J; bases not matched to a gene: 3. Germline lookup yields CDR1 LNHDA and CDR2 SQIVND (reference sequence). The CDR3 has 14 amino acids. The CDR3 region is CASRSGRGYNEQFF. The DNA of the CDR3 is TGTGCCAGTAGGAGCGGGAGGGGTTACAATGAGCAGTTCTTC.